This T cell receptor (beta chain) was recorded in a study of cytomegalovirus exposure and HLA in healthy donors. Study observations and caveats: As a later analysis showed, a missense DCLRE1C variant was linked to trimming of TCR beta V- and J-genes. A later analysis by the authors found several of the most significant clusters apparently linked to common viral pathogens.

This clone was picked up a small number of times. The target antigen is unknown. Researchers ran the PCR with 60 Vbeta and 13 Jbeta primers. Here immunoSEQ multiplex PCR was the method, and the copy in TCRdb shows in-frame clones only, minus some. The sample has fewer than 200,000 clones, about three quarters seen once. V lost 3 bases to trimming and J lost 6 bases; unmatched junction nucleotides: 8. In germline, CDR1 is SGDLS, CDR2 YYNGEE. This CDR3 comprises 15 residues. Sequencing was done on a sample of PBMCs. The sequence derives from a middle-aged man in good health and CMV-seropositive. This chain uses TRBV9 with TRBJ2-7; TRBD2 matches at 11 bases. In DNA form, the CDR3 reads TGTGCCAGCAGCGCTCTTAGCGGGAGGGCGGGCGAGCAGTACTTC. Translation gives CASSALSGRAGEQYF. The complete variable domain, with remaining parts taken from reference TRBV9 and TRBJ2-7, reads DSGVTQTPKHLITATGQRVTLRCSPRSGDLSVYWYQQSLDQGLQFLIQYYNGEERAKGNILERFSAQQFPDLHSELNLSSLELGDSALYFCASSALSGRAGEQYFGPGTRLTVT.